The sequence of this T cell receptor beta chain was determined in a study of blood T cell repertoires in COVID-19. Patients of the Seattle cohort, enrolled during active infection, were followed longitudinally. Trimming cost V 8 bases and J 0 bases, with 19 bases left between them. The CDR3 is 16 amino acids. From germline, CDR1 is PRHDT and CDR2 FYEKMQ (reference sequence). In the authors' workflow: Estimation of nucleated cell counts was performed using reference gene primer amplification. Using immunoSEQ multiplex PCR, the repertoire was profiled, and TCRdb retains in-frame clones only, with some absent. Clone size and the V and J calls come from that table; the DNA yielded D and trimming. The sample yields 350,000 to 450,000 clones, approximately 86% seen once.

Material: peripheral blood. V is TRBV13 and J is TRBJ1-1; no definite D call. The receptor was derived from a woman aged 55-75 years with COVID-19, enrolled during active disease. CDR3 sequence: CASYPSLRLLNTEAFF. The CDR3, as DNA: TGTGCCAGCTACCCTAGCTTGAGGCTATTGAACACTGAAGCTTTCTTT.